The sequence of this T cell receptor beta chain was determined in a study of T-cell memory formation after mild COVID-19. Deletions cut 2 bases from V and 5 bases from J, with 15 bases between. The CDR3 length is 15 residues. CDR1 and CDR2 from the germline V gene are MNHEY and SVGAGI. MiXCR, run by TCRdb on the 5' RACE reads, gives a single entry per CDR3 protein. Seen here are 300,000 to 400,000 distinct CDR3 sequences, approximately 29% observed once, and the top ten hold less than 15%. The chain joins TRBV6-5 to TRBJ1-1, with D maybe TRBD1 (6 bases). The specimen was PBMCs or a T cell subset sorted from them (not recorded which). The receptor's source is an adult woman who had mild COVID-19 (a few samples of this study predate the infection). Cell type and time point are not known. The CDR3, as DNA: TGTGCCAGCAGTTACCAGGGGACCCCGGGAACTGAAGCTTTCTTT. Translating gives CASSYQGTPGTEAFF.